This TCR beta chain was sequenced in a study of T cell responses to AZD1222 COVID-19 vaccine. Study-level results: Reports say nearly half of spike-specific TCRs go after unmutated variant regions.

Concerning this clone itself: Its target is unknown.

Repertoires were generated with immunoSEQ multiplex PCR, while TCRdb's copy carries only in-frame clones and drops some. Among 150,000 to 200,000 clones listed, almost 90% were seen once. Per the germline V gene, CDR1 is SGHAT and CDR2 is FQDESV (reference sequence). CDR3 length: 11 residues. Trimming took off 4 bases at V and 5 bases at J, with 5 bases between the two ends. The source is an adult who received the AZD1222 COVID-19 vaccine. The chain employs TRBV11-1 and TRBJ2-5; D not resolved. The sample consisted of peripheral blood, taken 28 days after the second AZD1222 dose. The CDR3 protein is CASSSAETQYF. DNA of the CDR3: TGTGCCAGCAGCTCTGCGGAGACCCAGTACTTC.